These 15 T cell receptor beta chains came from one sample sequenced in a study of cytomegalovirus exposure and HLA in healthy donors. Profiled with immunoSEQ multiplex PCR; TCRdb holds only in-frame clones, not every one. The sample carries under 250,000 clones, around 86% recorded once. The sample comprised PBMCs. These receptors all stem from a woman under 30 in good health and CMV-seropositive.

This chain connects TRBV2 to TRBJ2-7; D is perhaps TRBD1 (5 bases). Trimming stripped 1 base from V and 2 bases from J, with 12 bases between. CDR3 length: 15 amino acids. The germline gives CDR1 SNHLY, CDR2 FYNNEI. The CDR3 sequence: CASSEGQLLTYEQYF. The CDR3 DNA reads TGTGCCAGCAGTGAAGGACAGTTGCTAACCTACGAGCAGTACTTC. Combining the CDR3 with reference TRBV2 and TRBJ2-7 gives the whole variable domain EPEVTQTPSHQVTQMGQEVILRCVPISNHLYFYWYRQILGQKVEFLVSFYNNEISEKSEIFDDQFSVERPDGSNFTLKIRSTKLEDSAMYFCASSEGQLLTYEQYFGPGTRLTVT.

The gene calls are TRBV2 and TRBJ1-5; a possible D gene is TRBD1 (6 bases). V was trimmed by 7 bases and J by 0 bases, leaving 10 bases between them. This CDR3 contains 14 residues. CDR1 and CDR2 from the germline V gene are SNHLY and FYNNEI. The CDR3 DNA follows: TGTGCCAGCACCCTACAGGGTAGCAATCAGCCCCAGCATTTT. This translates into CASTLQGSNQPQHF.

The rearrangement uses TRBV7-9 and TRBJ2-5; TRBD2 aligns across 12 bases. V dropped 5 bases and J dropped 2; count of bases not matched to a gene: 6. This CDR3 is 16 amino acids long. The germline gives CDR1 SEHNR, CDR2 FQNEAQ (reference sequence). In DNA, the CDR3 is TGTGCCAGCAGCCTAATCGGGACTAGCGGGCAAGAGACCCAGTACTTC. It translates to CASSLIGTSGQETQYF.

This chain uses TRBV30 with TRBJ1-2; 7 bases align to TRBD1. The CDR3 runs 13 residues. The germline V gene has CDR1 GTSNPN and CDR2 SVGIG (reference sequence). The V gene end was trimmed by 2 bases and the J gene end by 8 bases; junction bases not matched to a gene: 8. The CDR3 spells CAWSPGTVGGYTF. CDR3 bases: TGTGCCTGGAGTCCCGGGACAGTCGGCGGCTACACCTTC.

The rearrangement joins TRBV5-1 to TRBJ2-2; D perhaps matches TRBD2 (6 bases). This CDR3 region has 15 residues. CDR1 is SGHRS, CDR2 YFSETQ, per germline. Trimming removed 8 bases at V and 1 base at J, with 15 bases between. The CDR3 DNA reads as TGCGCCAGTGTAGAGGGACTTCAGAACACCGGGGAGCTGTTTTTT. Its protein is CASVEGLQNTGELFF.

Remarks on this clone: The junction differs from germline at one of its ends, possibly a read error. The J gene is TRBJ2-7, the V gene TRBV28; 7 nucleotides line up with TRBD1. CDR3 length: 13 amino acids. Germline V gives CDR1 MDHEN, CDR2 SYDVKM. In DNA, the CDR3 is TGTGCCAGCAGTCCCGGGACAGCCTACCAGCAGTACTTC. This codes for CASSPGTAYQQYF.

The chain recombines TRBV5-1 with TRBJ2-5, with 10 bases that match TRBD2. V was pared by 5 bases and J by 1 base, with 8 bases of the junction left unmatched. The germline gives CDR1 SGHRS, CDR2 YFSETQ. This CDR3 spans 16 amino acids. The CDR3 loop is CASRRLAGAFQETQYF. The CDR3 nucleotides read TGCGCCAGCAGGCGGCTAGCGGGAGCATTCCAAGAGACCCAGTACTTC.

The chain combines TRBV19 with TRBJ2-2, with 7 nucleotides matching TRBD1. Losses at the gene ends were 5 bases for V and 4 bases for J; bases not matched to a gene: 4. Germline V CDR1 and CDR2: LNHDA, SQIVND (reference sequence). This CDR3 spans 14 amino acids. For the CDR3, the DNA is TGTGCCAGTAGTTACGGGACAGCCACCGGGGAGCTGTTTTTT. Protein: CASSYGTATGELFF.

The chain couples TRBV30 to TRBJ1-2; 10 bases align to TRBD1. There are 15 residues in the CDR3. Germline V gene data show CDR1 as GTSNPN and CDR2 as SVGIG (reference sequence). The ends lost 0 bases at V and 6 bases at J; junction bases unmatched: 7. CDR3 sequence reads: CAWSVGDRGFDGYTF. The CDR3 DNA follows: TGTGCCTGGAGTGTAGGGGACAGGGGATTCGATGGCTACACCTTC.

As regards this clone: The sample carries other DNA sequences with the same CDR3. The V call is TRBV27, the J call TRBJ1-2; 10 bases agree with TRBD1. Germline lookup yields CDR1 MNHEY and CDR2 SMNVEV (reference sequence). With 4 bases clipped from V and 8 bases from J, the junction kept 4 bases outside the gene matches. The CDR3 consists of 13 residues. The CDR3 here is CASSSTGGDGYTF. CDR3 bases: TGTGCCAGCAGTTCGACAGGGGGCGACGGCTACACCTTC.

CDR3 sequence: CASSSGEAFF. CDR3 DNA: TGTGCCAGTAGTTCGGGTGAAGCTTTCTTT. The chain uses TRBV19 and TRBJ1-1; D is ambiguous. Germline CDR1 reads LNHDA; CDR2 reads SQIVND (reference sequence). The CDR3 is 10 amino acids. Trimming cost V 5 bases and J 7 bases, with 5 bases left between them.

The J gene is TRBJ1-1, the V gene TRBV30; TRBD1 might be the D (6 bases). The V end was cut by 3 bases, the J end by 3 bases, with 17 bases between. Germline lookup yields CDR1 GTSNPN and CDR2 SVGIG (reference sequence). The CDR3 is made up of 15 amino acids. The DNA of the CDR3 is TGTGCCTGGAGCGGTAGGGGGTTCTATGACACTGAAGCTTTCTTT. It codes for CAWSGRGFYDTEAFF.

The gene calls are TRBV11-3 and TRBJ1-1; TRBD1 agrees at 7 bases. The V and J ends lost 5 bases and 6 bases, in that order; junction bases with no gene match: 9. The germline gives CDR1 SGHNT, CDR2 YENEEA. This CDR3 has 14 amino acids. The CDR3 loop reads CASSPGQEGAEAFF. CDR3 DNA: TGTGCCAGCAGCCCCGGACAGGAGGGCGCTGAAGCTTTCTTT. Complete variable domain (other parts from reference TRBV11-3 and TRBJ1-1): EAGVVQSPRYKIIEKKQPVAFWCNPISGHNTLYWYLQNLGQGPELLIRYENEEAVDDSQLPKDRFSAERLKGVDSTLKIQPAELGDSAVYLCASSPGQEGAEAFFGQGTRLTVV.

The genes are TRBV4-2 and TRBJ2-2, with TRBD2 as a possible D gene (5 bases). Per germline, CDR1 LGHNA and CDR2 YNFKEQ. The CDR3 loop spans 16 amino acids. V was pared by 4 bases and J by 6 bases, with 18 bases between. DNA of the CDR3: TGTGCCAGCAGCCGCGAGCAGACTATGGTGCCCGGGGAGCTGTTTTTT. Encoded protein: CASSREQTMVPGELFF.

This clone has only a few counts. The chain uses TRBV6-6 and TRBJ2-7; the D gene is possibly TRBD1 (5 bases). The CDR3 extends over 13 amino acids. Trimming removed 0 bases at V and 3 bases at J, with 6 bases between. From germline, CDR1 is MNHNY and CDR2 SVGAGI (reference sequence). CDR3: CASSYSDNYEQYF. The DNA for the CDR3 is TGTGCCAGCAGTTACTCGGACAACTACGAGCAGTACTTC.